The text below deals with one TCR beta chain. Authors' methods: How many nucleated cells were present was estimated from reference gene primer amplification. Sequencing used immunoSEQ multiplex PCR; TCRdb keeps in-frame clones, though not all of them. The DNA was the basis for D and trimming; V, J and clone size are from that table. Of about 440,000 clones in the sample, 70% to 90% were seen once. The germline V gene encodes CDR1 MDHEN and CDR2 SYDVKM. The V and J ends lost 3 bases and 3 bases, in that order; junction bases with no gene match: 5. This CDR3 region has 15 residues. This entry comes from a study of blood T cell repertoires in COVID-19. Study as a whole: Whether acute or convalescent, the COVID-19 samples came from the United States, Italy and Spain.

Individuals drawn from around 24 US areas were roughly 18 to 95 years old. The study assigned cohorts using participant-reported clinical history. The chain combines TRBV28 with TRBJ1-5; TRBD1 aligns across 7 bases. The sequenced sample was PBMCs or T cells enriched from blood (not recorded which). This clonotype originated in a woman under 30 with acute COVID-19. The CDR3 DNA is TGTGCCAGCAGTTTCTTCGGGACAGACAATCAGCCCCAGCATTTT. Its translation: CASSFFGTDNQPQHF.